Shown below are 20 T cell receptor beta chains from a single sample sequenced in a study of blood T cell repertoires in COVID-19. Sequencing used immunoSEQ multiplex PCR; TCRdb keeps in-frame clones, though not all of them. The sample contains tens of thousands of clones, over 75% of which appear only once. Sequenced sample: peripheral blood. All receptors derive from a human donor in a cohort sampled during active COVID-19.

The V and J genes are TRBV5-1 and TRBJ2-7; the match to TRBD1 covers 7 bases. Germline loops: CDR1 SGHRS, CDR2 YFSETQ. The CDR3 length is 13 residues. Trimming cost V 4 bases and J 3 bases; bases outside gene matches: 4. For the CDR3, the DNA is TGCGCCAGCAGCCCTACAGGGGACTACGAGCAGTACTTC. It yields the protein CASSPTGDYEQYF.

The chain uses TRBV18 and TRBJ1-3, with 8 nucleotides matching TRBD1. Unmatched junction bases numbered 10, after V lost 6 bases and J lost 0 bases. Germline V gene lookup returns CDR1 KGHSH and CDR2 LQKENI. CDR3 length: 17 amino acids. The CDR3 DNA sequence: TGTGCCAGCTCTGCGACAGGGGCCTCGTTCTCTGGAAACACCATATATTTT. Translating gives CASSATGASFSGNTIYF.

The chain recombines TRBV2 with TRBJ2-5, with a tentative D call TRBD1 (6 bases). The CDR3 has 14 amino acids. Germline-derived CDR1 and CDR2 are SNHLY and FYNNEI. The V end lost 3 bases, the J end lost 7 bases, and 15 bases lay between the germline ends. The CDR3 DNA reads TGTGCCAGCAGTGAGGGGGTGGGACAAAGGACCCAGTACTTC. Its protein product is CASSEGVGQRTQYF.

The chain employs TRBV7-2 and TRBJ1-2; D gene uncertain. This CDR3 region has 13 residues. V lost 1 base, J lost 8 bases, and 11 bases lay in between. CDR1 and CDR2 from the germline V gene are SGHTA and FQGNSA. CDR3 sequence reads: CASSLDSDLGYTF. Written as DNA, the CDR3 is TGTGCCAGCAGCTTAGACAGTGATCTCGGCTACACCTTC.

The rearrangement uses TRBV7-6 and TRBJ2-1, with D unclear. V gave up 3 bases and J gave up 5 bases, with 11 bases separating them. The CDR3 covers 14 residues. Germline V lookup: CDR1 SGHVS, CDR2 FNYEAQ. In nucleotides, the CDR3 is TGTGCCAGCAGCTTTAGCTTGGTGAACAATGAGCAGTTCTTC. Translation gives CASSFSLVNNEQFF.

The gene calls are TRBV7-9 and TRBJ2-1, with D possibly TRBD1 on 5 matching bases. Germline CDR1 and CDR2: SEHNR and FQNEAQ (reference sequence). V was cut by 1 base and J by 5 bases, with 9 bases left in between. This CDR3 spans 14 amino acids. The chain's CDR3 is CASSLGTRNNEQFF. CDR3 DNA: TGTGCCAGCAGCTTAGGGACAAGAAACAATGAGCAGTTCTTC.

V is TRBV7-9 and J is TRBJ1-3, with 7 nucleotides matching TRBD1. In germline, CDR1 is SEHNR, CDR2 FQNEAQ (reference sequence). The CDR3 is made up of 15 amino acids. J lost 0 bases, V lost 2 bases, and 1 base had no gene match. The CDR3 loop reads CASSLRQGSGNTIYF. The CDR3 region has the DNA TGTGCCAGCAGCTTAAGACAGGGCTCTGGAAACACCATATATTTT.

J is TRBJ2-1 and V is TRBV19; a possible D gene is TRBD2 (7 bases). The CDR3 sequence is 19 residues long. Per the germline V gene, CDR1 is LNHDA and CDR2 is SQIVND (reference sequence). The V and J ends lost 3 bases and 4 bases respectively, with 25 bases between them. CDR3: CASSIGRSLQGLPYNEQFF. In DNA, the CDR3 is TGTGCCAGTAGTATCGGGAGGTCCCTACAGGGTTTACCGTACAATGAGCAGTTCTTC.

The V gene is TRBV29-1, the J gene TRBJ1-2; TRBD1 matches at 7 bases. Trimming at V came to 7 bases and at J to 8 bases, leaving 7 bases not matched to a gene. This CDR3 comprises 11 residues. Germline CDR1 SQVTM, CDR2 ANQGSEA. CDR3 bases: TGCAGCGCAGGGGGGGTGCGGGGCTACACCTTC. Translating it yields CSAGGVRGYTF.

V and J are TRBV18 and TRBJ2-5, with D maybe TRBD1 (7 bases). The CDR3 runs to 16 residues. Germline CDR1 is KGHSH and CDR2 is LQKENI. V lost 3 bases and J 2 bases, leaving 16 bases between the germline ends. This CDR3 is CASSPRQGGEQETQYF. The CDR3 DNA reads TGTGCCAGCTCACCTCGACAGGGAGGAGAGCAAGAGACCCAGTACTTC.

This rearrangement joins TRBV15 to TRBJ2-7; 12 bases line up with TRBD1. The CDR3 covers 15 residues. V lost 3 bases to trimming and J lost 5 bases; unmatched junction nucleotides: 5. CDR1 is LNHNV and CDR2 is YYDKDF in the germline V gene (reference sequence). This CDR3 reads CATSRGGTGGDEQYF. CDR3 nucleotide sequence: TGTGCCACCAGCAGGGGTGGGACAGGGGGCGACGAGCAGTACTTC.

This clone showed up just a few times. The CDR3 region has the DNA TGTGCCAGCAGTTACTTTGGGGGGACTGAAGCTTTCTTT. Its protein product is CASSYFGGTEAFF. V is TRBV6-2 or TRBV6-3 and J is TRBJ1-1; maybe TRBD1 (5 bases). The CDR3 totals 13 residues. V was cut by 1 base and J by 5 bases, with 8 bases left in between. The germline CDR1 and CDR2 sequences are MNHEY and SVGEGT.

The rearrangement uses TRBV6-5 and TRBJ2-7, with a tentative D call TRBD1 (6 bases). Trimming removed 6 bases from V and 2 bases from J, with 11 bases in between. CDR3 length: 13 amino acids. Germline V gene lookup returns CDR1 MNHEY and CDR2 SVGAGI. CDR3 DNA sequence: TGTGCCAGCAGAGGACAGAACACCTACGAGCAGTACTTC. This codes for CASRGQNTYEQYF.

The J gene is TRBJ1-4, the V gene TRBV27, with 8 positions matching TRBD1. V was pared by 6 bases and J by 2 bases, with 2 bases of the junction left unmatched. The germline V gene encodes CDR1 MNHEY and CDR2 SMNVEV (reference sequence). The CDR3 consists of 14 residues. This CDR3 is CASSRQGTNEKLFF. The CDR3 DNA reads TGTGCCAGCAGCAGACAGGGGACTAATGAAAAACTGTTTTTT. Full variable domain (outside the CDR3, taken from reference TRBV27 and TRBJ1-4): EAQVTQNPRYLITVTGKKLTVTCSQNMNHEYMSWYRQDPGLGLRQIYYSMNVEVTDKGDVPEGYKVSRKEKRNFPLILESPSPNQTSLYFCASSRQGTNEKLFFGSGTQLSVL.

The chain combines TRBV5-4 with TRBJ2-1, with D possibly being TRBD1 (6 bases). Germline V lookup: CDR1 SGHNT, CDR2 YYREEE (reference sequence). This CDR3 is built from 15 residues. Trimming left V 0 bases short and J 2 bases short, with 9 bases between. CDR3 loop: CASSLGGPAYNEQFF. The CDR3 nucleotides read TGTGCCAGCAGCTTGGGGGGGCCCGCCTACAATGAGCAGTTCTTC.

CDR3 protein: CASSFGRENTEAFF. CDR3 coding DNA: TGTGCCAGCAGCTTTGGCAGGGAGAACACTGAAGCTTTCTTT. V gene TRBV5-5 combines with J gene TRBJ1-1; D may be TRBD1 (5 bases). Trimming removed 2 bases from V and 1 base from J, with 9 bases in between. This CDR3 region has 14 residues. CDR1 SGHKS and CDR2 YYEKEE come from the germline V gene (reference sequence).

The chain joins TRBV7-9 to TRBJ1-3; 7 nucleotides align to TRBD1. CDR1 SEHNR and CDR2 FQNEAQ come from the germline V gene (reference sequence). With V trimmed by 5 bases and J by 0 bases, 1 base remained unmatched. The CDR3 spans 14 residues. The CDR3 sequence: CASSRQGSGNTIYF. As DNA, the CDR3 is TGTGCCAGCAGCAGACAGGGCTCTGGAAACACCATATATTTT.

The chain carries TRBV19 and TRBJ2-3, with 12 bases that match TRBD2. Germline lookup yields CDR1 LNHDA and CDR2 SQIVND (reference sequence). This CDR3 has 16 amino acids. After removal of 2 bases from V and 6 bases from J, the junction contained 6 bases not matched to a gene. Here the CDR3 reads CASSILAGGTGDTQYF. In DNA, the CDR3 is TGTGCCAGTAGTATACTAGCGGGAGGGACGGGGGATACGCAGTATTTT.

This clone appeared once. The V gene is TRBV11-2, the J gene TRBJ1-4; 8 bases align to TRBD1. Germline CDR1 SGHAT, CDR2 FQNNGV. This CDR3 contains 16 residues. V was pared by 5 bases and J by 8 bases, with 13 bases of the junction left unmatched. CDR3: CASSQRPTGGKEKLFF. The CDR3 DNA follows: TGTGCCAGCAGCCAACGCCCCACAGGGGGTAAAGAAAAACTGTTTTTT.

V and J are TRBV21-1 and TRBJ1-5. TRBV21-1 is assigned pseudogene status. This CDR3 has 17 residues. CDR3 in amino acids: CASSKLPGKYSNQPQHF. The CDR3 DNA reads TGTGCCAGCAGCAAACTTCCGGGAAAATATAGCAATCAGCCCCAGCATTTT.